This is a list of T cell receptor beta chains from one sample in a study of blood T cell repertoires in COVID-19. Clones were read by immunoSEQ multiplex PCR, and TCRdb kept only the in-frame ones, dropping some. The table has more than 200,000 clones, about 87% seen once. Material for sequencing was PBMCs or T cells enriched from blood (not recorded which). These receptors all stem from a woman aged 30 to 39 who had been exposed to COVID-19. CDR3s leave out the opening cysteine and the closing phenylalanine or tryptophan.

J gene	V gene	CDR3 protein
TRBJ1-2	TRBV5-1	ASSLAEGAGYT
TRBJ2-7	TRBV3-1/TRBV3-2	ASSQSYGYEQY
TRBJ2-1	TRBV12-3/TRBV12-4	ASSPPLSEQF
TRBJ2-1	TRBV3-1/TRBV3-2	ASSQEGSSGRAIDEQF
TRBJ2-3	TRBV10-3	AISESTGVGDTQY
TRBJ2-1	TRBV7-3	ASSLGLADNEQF
TRBJ1-2	TRBV27	ASSSFGRTGGNYGYT
TRBJ2-6	TRBV25-1	ASSDRTGLAGANVLT
TRBJ2-1	TRBV5-1	ASSPVTGASEQF
TRBJ2-2	TRBV11-2	ASSLVRAAGELF
TRBJ1-1	TRBV19	ASRARGSNTEAF
TRBJ2-5	TRBV2	ASSEAKLAGELETQY
TRBJ2-1	TRBV19	ASSLGQGRDEQF
TRBJ2-1	TRBV9	ASSVEGPGPYNEQF
TRBJ2-7	TRBV27	ASSSPISYEQY
TRBJ2-2	TRBV28	ASSSRGVGPGELF
TRBJ1-6	TRBV5-4	ASKNRGFLNSPLH
TRBJ2-5	TRBV5-1	ASSLGGTSSQETQY
TRBJ1-5	TRBV24-1	ATSDHSRTGGSINQPQH
TRBJ1-1	TRBV12-3/TRBV12-4	ASSFRGFGAF
TRBJ2-5	TRBV28	ASNSPRDRGRRETQY
TRBJ1-5	TRBV28	ASSYPSYRKSQPQH
TRBJ2-3	TRBV5-4	ASSLVPRRRTRDTDTQY
TRBJ2-5	TRBV7-3	ASSFRGTPQETQY
TRBJ1-1	TRBV19	ASSTGFGEAF
TRBJ1-5	TRBV6-2/TRBV6-3	ASSYSGGAQPQH
TRBJ2-5	TRBV19	ASSRTGLQETQY
TRBJ2-7	TRBV3-1/TRBV3-2	ASSQDSGKAIYEQY